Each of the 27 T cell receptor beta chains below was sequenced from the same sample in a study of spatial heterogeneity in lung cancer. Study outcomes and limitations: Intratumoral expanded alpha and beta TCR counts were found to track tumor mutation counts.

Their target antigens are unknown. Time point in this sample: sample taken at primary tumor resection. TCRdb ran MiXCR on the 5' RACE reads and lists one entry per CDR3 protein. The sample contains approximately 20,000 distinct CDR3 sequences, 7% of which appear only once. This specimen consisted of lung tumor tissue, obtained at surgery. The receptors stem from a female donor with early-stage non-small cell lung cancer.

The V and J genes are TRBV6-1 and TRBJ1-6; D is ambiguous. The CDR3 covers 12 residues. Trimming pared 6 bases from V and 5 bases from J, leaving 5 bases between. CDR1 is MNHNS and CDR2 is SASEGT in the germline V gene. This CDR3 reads CASRDNNSPLHF. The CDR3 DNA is TGTGCCAGCAGAGATAATAATTCACCCCTCCACTTT.

CDR3 DNA: TGTGCCAGCAGCCACGTCGGCTTAAGACTAGCGGGGAACAATGAGCAGTTCTTC. It yields the protein CASSHVGLRLAGNNEQFF. This sequence joins TRBV7-3 and TRBJ2-1; 11 bases are a match to TRBD2. CDR1 SGHTA and CDR2 FQGTGA come from the germline V gene. There are 18 residues in the CDR3. V shed 5 bases and J 5 bases; nucleotides not matched to a gene: 14.

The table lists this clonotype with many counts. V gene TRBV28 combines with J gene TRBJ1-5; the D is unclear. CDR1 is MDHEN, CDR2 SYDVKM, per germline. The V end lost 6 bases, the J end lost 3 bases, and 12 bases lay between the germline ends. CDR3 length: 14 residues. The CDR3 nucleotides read TGTGCCAGCAGATTGGGAGGGATCAATCAGCCCCAGCATTTT. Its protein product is CASRLGGINQPQHF.

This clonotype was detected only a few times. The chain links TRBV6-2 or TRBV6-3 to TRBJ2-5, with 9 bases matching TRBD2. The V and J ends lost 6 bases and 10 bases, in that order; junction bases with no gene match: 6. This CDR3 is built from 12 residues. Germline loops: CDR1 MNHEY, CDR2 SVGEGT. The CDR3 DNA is TGTGCCAGCAGAATGAGCGGGGGGTACCAGTACTTC. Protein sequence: CASRMSGGYQYF.

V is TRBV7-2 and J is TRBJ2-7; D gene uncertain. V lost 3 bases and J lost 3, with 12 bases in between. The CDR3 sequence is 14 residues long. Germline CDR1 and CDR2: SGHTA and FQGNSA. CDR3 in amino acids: CASSFGPLIYEQYF. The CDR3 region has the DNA TGTGCCAGCAGCTTCGGGCCACTAATCTACGAGCAGTACTTC.

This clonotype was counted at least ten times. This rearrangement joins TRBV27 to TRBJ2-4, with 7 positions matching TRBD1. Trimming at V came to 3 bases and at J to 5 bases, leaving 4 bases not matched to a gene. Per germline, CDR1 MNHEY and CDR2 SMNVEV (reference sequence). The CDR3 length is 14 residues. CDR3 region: CASSLAGTENIQYF. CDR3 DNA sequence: TGTGCCAGCAGTTTGGCCGGGACAGAAAACATTCAGTACTTC.

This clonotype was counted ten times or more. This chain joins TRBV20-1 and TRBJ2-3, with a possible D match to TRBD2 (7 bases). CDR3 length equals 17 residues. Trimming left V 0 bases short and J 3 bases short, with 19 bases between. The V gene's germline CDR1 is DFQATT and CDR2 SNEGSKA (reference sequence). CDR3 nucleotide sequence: TGCAGTGCTAGAGACATGGGGAGGGGGAGGAGAACAGATACGCAGTATTTT. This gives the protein CSARDMGRGRRTDTQYF.

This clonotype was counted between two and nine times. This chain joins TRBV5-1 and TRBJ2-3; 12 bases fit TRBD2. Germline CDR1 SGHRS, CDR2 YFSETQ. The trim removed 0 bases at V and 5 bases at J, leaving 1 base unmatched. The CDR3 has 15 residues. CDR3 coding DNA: TGCGCCAGCAGCTTGGTACTAGCGGGGGGAGATACGCAGTATTTT. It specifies CASSLVLAGGDTQYF. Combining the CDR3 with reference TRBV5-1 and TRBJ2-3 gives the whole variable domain KAGVTQTPRYLIKTRGQQVTLSCSPISGHRSVSWYQQTPGQGLQFLFEYFSETQRNKGNFPGRFSGRQFSNSRSEMNVSTLELGDSALYLCASSLVLAGGDTQYFGPGTRLTVL.

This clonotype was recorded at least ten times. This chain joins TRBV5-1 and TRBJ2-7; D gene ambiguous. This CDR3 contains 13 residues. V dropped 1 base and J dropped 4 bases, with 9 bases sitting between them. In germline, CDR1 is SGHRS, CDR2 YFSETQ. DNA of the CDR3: TGCGCCAGCAGCTTGTCCTCGCTATACGAGCAGTACTTC. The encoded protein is CASSLSSLYEQYF. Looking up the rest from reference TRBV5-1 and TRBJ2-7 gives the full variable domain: KAGVTQTPRYLIKTRGQQVTLSCSPISGHRSVSWYQQTPGQGLQFLFEYFSETQRNKGNFPGRFSGRQFSNSRSEMNVSTLELGDSALYLCASSLSSLYEQYFGPGTRLTVT.

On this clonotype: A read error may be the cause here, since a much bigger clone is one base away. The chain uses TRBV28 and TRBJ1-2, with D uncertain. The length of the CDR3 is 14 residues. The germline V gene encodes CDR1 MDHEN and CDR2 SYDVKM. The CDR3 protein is CASSRGTASYGHTF. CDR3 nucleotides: TGTGCCAGCAGTCGGGGTACAGCCTCCTATGGCCACACCTTC.

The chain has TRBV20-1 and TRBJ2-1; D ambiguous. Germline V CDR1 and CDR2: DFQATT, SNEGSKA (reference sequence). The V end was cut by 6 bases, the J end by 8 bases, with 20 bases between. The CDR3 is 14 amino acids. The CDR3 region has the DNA TGCAGTGCCAGAAGGTCCTTAGCCCGCGATGAGCAGTTCTTC. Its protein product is CSARRSLARDEQFF.

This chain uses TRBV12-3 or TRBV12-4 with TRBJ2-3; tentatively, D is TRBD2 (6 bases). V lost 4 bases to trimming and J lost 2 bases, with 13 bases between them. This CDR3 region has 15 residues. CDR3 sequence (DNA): TGTGCCAGCAGTTCCGGGACTCACCCCACAGATACGCAGTATTTT. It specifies CASSSGTHPTDTQYF.

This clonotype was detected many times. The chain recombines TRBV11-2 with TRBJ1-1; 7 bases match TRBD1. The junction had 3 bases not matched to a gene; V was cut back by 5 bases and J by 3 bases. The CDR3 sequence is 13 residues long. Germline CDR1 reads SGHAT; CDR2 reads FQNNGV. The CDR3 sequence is CASSRDRYTEAFF. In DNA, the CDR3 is TGTGCCAGCAGCCGGGACAGATACACTGAAGCTTTCTTT.

DNA for the CDR3: TGTGCCAGCAGCTTATACAGGGCAGATGGCTACACCTTC. It is translated as CASSLYRADGYTF. The chain employs TRBV7-2 and TRBJ1-2, with a possible D match to TRBD1 (6 bases). This CDR3 spans 13 amino acids. Germline CDR1 is SGHTA and CDR2 is FQGNSA. Trimming left V 2 bases short and J 6 bases short, with 10 bases between.

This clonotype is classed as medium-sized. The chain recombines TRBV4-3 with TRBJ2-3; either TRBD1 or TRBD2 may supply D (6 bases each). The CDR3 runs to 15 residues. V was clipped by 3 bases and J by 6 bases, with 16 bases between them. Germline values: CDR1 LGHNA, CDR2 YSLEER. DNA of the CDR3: TGCGCCAGCAGCCACGGGGGCAGTGCGATGGATACGCAGTATTTT. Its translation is CASSHGGSAMDTQYF.

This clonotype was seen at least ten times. The CDR3 bases are TGTGCCAGCAGCCAACGACAGGGGTCGGCCCTCCACTTT. Its translation: CASSQRQGSALHF. The chain joins TRBV9 to TRBJ1-6; TRBD1 matches 8 bases. The CDR3 consists of 13 residues. Germline V lookup: CDR1 SGDLS, CDR2 YYNGEE. V was pared by 4 bases and J by 14 bases, with 8 bases of the junction left unmatched.

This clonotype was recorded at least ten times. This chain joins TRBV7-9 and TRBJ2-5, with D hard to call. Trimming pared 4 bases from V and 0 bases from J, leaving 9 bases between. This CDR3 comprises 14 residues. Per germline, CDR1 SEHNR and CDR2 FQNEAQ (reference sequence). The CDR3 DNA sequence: TGTGCCAGCAGCTCGCTTCGGTACCAAGAGACCCAGTACTTC. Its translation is CASSSLRYQETQYF.

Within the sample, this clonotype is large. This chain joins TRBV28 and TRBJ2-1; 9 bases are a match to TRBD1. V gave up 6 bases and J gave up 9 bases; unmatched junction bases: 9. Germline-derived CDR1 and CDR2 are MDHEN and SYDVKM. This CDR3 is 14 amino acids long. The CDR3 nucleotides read TGTGCCAGCAGCTTAACAGGGGGCGGAGGTGAGCAGTTCTTC. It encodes CASSLTGGGGEQFF.

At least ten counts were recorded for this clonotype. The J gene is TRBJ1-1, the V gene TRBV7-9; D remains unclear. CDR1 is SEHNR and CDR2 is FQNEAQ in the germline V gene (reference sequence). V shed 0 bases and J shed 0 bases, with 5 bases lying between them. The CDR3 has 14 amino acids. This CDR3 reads CASSLAMVNTEAFF. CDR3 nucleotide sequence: TGTGCCAGCAGCTTAGCTATGGTGAACACTGAAGCTTTCTTT.

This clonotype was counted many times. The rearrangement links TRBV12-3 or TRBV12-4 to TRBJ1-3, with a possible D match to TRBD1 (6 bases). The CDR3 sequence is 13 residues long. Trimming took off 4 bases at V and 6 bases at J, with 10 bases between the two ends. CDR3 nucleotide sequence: TGTGCCAGCAGTTACAACAGGGTAAACACCATATATTTT. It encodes CASSYNRVNTIYF.

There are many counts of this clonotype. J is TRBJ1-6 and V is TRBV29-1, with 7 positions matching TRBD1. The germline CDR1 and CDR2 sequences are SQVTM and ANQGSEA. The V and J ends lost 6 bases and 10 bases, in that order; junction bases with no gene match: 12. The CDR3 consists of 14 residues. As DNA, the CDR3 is TGCAGCGTCCGGGACAGAGGCCAGGGGTCACCCCTCCACTTT. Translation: CSVRDRGQGSPLHF.

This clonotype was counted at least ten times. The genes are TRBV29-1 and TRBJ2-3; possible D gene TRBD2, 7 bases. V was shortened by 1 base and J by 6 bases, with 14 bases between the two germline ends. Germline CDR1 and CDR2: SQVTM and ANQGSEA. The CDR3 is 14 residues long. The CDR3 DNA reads TGCAGCGTTGAAGGGGGGGCGGGAGTCGATACGCAGTATTTT. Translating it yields CSVEGGAGVDTQYF.

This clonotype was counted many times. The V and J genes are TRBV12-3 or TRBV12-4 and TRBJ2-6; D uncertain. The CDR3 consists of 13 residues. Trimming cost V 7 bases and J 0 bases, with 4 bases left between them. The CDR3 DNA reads TGTGCCAGCACCCGCTCTGGGGCCAACGTCCTGACTTTC. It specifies CASTRSGANVLTF.

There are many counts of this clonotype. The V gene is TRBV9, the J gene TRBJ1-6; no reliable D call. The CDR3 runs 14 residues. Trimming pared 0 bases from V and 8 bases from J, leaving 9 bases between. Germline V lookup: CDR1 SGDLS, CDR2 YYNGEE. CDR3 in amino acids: CASSVVGIDSPLHF. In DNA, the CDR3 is TGTGCCAGCAGCGTAGTGGGAATAGATTCACCCCTCCACTTT.

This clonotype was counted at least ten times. CDR3 residues: CASSQDSNRVGSPLHF. The CDR3 bases are TGTGCCAGCAGCCAAGACTCTAACAGGGTTGGATCACCCCTCCACTTT. The V call is TRBV3-1, the J call TRBJ1-6; tentatively, D is TRBD1 (6 bases). The V gene lost 0 bases and the J gene lost 10 bases, with 16 bases spanning the gap. There are 16 residues in the CDR3. Germline V gene data show CDR1 as LGHDT and CDR2 as YNNKEL (reference sequence). Drawing the rest from reference TRBV3-1 and TRBJ1-6, the complete variable domain is DTAVSQTPKYLVTQMGNDKSIKCEQNLGHDTMYWYKQDSKKFLKIMFSYNNKELIINETVPNRFSPKSPDKAHLNLHINSLELGDSAVYFCASSQDSNRVGSPLHFGNGTRLTVT.

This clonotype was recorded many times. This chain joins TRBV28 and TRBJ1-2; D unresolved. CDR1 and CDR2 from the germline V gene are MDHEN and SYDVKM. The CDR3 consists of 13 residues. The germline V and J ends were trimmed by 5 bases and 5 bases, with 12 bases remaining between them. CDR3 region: CASSLPGSYGYTF. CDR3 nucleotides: TGTGCCAGCAGTCTCCCCGGGAGTTATGGCTACACCTTC.

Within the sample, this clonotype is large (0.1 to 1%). The CDR3 coding sequence is TGTGCCAGCAGGACGACAGGGACCCCTGGAAACACCATATATTTT. This codes for CASRTTGTPGNTIYF. The V gene is TRBV12-3 or TRBV12-4, the J gene TRBJ1-3; 7 bases line up with TRBD1. The CDR3 covers 15 residues. V was pared by 6 bases and J by 2 bases, with 7 bases of the junction left unmatched.